This T cell receptor (beta chain) emerged from a study of blood T cell repertoires in COVID-19. In its sample, this clone was seen once. CDR1 ENHRY and CDR2 SYGVKD come from the germline V gene. The CDR3 extends over 12 amino acids. With 6 bases clipped from V and 11 bases from J, the junction kept 8 bases outside the gene matches. Per the original data handling: Researchers report that nucleated cell counts were estimated from reference gene primer amplification. Profiled with immunoSEQ multiplex PCR; TCRdb holds only in-frame clones, not every one. Clone size and the V and J calls come from that table; the DNA yielded D and trimming. The sample lists some 100,000 clones, roughly 81% occurring once.

Sequencing used peripheral blood. This sequence joins TRBV10-3 and TRBJ1-1, with 8 bases that match TRBD1. This TCR was sampled from a human donor in a cohort sampled during active COVID-19. The CDR3 here is CAISAGGTAAFF. The CDR3 region has the DNA TGTGCCATCAGCGCAGGGGGCACAGCGGCTTTCTTT.